Included here is one T cell receptor beta chain sequence, with context. Its antigen is still unknown. This sample is drawn from a study of Ad26.COV2.S vaccination and SARS-CoV-2 variants. General observations from the study: Substantial breadth in spike-specific CD8+ and CD4+ T cell responses was reportedly seen after vaccination.

Treatment here: over 15 received Ad26.COV2.S at low or high dose, single or two shots; about 5 received placebo; per-sample allocation not given. Vaccine and placebo recipients were sampled on day 63 after the first injection. An adult aged 18-55 years in Boston served as the donor. An Ad26 vector was used to express Wuhan-strain SARS-CoV-2 spike as the vaccine. The method was immunoSEQ multiplex PCR; TCRdb's version includes in-frame clones alone and lacks a portion of them. The data show 300,000 to 400,000 clones, roughly 88% seen once. The sequencing used peripheral blood, collected in a trial of Ad26.COV2.S vaccine versus placebo. The TCR sequence derives from a person aged 18-60 years who received the Ad26.COV2.S COVID-19 vaccine or a placebo.

In DNA form, the CDR3 reads TGTGCCACCAGTGATTCTGGAGGATCCTACAATGAGCAGTTCTTC. It specifies CATSDSGGSYNEQFF. The chain combines TRBV24-1 with TRBJ2-1; maybe TRBD2 (5 bases). The ends were cut back, 2 bases at V and 1 base at J, with 8 bases in the middle. The CDR3 is made up of 15 amino acids. Germline-derived CDR1 and CDR2 are KGHDR and SFDVKD.